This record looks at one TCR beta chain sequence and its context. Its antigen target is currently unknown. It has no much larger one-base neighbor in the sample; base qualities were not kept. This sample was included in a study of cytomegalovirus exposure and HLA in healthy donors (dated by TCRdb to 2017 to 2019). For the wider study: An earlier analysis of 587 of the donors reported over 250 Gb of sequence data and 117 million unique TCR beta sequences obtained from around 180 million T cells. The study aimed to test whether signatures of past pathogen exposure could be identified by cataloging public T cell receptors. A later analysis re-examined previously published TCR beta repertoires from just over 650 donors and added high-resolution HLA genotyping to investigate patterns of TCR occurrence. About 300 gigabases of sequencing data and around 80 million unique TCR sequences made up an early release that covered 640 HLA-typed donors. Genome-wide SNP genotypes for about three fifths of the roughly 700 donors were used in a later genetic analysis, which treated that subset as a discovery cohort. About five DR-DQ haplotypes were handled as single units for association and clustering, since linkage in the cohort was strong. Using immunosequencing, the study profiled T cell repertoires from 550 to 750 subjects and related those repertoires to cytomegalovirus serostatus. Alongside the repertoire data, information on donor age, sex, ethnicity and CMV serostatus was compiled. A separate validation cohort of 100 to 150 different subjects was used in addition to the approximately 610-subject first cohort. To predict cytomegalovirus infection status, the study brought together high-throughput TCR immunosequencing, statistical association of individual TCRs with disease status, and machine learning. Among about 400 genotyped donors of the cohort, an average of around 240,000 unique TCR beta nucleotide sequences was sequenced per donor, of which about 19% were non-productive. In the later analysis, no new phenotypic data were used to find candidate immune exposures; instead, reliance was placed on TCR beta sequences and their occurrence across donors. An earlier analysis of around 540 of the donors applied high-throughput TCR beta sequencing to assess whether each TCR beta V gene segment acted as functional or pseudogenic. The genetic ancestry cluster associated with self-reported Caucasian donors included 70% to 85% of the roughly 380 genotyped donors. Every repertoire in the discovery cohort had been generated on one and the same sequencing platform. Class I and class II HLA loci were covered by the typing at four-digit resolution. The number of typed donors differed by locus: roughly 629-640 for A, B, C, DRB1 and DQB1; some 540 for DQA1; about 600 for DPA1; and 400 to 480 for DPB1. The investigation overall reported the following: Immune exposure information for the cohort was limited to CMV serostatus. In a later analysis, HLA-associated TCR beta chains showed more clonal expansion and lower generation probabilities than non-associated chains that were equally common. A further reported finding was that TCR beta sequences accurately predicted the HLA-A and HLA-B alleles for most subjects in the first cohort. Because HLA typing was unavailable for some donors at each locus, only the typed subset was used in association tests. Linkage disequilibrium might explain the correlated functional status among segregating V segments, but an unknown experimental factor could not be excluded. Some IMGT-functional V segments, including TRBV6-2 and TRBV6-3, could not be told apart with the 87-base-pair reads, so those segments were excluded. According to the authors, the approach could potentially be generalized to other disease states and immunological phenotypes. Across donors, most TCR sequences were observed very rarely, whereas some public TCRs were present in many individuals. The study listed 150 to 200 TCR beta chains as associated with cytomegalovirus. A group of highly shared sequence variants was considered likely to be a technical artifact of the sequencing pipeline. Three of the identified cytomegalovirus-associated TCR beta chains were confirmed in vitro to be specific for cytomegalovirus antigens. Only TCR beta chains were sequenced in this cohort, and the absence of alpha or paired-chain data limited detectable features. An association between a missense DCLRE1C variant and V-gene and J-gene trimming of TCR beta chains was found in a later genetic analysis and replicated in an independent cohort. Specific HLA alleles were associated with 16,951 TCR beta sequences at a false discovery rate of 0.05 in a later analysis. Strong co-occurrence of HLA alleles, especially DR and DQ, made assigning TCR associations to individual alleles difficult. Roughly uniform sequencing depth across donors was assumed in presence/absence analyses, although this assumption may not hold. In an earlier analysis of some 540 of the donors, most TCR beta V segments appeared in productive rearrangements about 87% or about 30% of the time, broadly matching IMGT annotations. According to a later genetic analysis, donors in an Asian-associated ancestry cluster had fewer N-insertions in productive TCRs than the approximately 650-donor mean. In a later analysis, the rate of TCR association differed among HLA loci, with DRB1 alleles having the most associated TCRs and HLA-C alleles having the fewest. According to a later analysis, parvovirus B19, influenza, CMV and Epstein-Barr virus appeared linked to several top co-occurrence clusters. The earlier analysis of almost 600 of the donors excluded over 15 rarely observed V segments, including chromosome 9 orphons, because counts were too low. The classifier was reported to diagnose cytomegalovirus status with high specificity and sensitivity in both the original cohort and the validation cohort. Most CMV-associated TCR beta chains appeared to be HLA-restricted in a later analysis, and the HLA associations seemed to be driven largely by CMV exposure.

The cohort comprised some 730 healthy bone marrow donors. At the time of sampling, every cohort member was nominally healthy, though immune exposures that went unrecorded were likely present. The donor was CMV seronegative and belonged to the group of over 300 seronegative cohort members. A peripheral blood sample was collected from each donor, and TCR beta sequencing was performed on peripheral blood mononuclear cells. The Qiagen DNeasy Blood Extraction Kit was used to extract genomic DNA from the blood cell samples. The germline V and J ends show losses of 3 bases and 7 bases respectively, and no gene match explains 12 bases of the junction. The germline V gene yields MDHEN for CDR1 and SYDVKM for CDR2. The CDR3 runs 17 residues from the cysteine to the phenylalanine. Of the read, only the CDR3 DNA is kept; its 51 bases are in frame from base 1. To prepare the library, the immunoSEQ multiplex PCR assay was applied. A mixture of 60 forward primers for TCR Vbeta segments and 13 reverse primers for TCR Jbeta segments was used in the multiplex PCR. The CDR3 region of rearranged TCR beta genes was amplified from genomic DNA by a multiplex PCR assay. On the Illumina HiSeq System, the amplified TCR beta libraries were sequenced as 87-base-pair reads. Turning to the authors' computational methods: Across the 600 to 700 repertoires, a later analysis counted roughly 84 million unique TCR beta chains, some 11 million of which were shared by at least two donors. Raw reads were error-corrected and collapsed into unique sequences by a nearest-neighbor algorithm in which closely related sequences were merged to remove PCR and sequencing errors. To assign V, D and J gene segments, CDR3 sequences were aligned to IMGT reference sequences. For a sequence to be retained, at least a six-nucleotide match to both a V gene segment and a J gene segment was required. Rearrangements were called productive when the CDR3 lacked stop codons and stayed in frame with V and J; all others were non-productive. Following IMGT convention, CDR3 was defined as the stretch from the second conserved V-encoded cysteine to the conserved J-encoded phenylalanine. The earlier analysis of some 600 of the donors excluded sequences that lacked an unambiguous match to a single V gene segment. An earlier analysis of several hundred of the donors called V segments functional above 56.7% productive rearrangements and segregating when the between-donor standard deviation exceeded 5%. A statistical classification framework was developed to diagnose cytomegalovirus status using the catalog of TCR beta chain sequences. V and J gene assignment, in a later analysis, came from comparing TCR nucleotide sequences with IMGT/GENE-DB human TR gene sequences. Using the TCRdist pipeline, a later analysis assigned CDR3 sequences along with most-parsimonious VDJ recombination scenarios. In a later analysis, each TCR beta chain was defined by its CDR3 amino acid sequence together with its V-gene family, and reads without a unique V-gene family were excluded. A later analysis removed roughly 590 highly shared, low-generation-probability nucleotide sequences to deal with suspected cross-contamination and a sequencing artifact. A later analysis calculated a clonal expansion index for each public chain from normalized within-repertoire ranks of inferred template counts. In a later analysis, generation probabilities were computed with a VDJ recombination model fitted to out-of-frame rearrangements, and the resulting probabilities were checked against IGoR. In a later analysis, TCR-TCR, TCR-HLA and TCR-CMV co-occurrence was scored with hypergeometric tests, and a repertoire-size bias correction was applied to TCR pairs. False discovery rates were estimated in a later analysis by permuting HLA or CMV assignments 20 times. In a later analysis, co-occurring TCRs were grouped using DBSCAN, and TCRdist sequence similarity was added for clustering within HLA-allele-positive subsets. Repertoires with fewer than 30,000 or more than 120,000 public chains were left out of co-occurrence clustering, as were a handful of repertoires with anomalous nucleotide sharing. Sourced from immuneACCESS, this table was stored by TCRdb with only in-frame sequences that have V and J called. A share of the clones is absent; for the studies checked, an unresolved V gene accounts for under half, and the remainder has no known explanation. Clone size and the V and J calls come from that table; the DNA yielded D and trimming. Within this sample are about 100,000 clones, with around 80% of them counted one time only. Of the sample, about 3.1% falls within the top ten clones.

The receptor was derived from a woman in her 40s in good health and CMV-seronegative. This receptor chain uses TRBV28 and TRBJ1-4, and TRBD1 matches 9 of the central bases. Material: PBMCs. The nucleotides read TGTGCCAGCAGTTTGTGGCACAGGGGGCAGGGGGGTGAAAAACTGTTTTTT. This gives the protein CASSLWHRGQGGEKLFF.